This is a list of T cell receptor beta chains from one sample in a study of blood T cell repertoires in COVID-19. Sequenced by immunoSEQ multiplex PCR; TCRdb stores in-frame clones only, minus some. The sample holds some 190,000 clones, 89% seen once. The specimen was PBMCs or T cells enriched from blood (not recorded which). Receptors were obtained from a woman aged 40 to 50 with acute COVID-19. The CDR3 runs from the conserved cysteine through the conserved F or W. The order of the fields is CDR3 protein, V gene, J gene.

CASSLRGGTEAFF	TRBV11-2	TRBJ1-1
CASSLAQGTGEKLFF	TRBV5-1	TRBJ1-4
CASINIRSSYEQYF	TRBV6-5	TRBJ2-7
CASSYLSDRTYEQYF	TRBV27	TRBJ2-7
CASSHRGRGDTEAFF	TRBV16	TRBJ1-1
CSVALAGDYYNEQFF	TRBV29-1	TRBJ2-1
CASSPWTSGGGNEQFF	TRBV19	TRBJ2-1
CASSSSGTGTGFEGYTF	TRBV28	TRBJ1-2
CASSPQASGMSYEQYF	TRBV18	TRBJ2-7
CASSMLQHNEQFF	TRBV19	TRBJ2-1
CASSSKQGISYEQYF	TRBV6-5	TRBJ2-7
CASSSGDSLPDTQYF	TRBV7-6	TRBJ2-3
CASGLVLGGDSNQPQHF	TRBV12-5	TRBJ1-5
CASSPAEANEKLFF	TRBV18	TRBJ1-4